This T cell receptor beta chain was captured by sequencing in a study of cytomegalovirus exposure and HLA in healthy donors. PCR employed 60 Vbeta and 13 Jbeta primers. Only in-frame clones appear in the TCRdb table, and some are missing; sequencing was by immunoSEQ multiplex PCR. The sample consists of some 140,000 clones, around 79% of them appearing once. Study observations and caveats: Three chains linked to CMV were shown in vitro to be specific for CMV antigens. What a later analysis reportedly showed was that an Asian-associated ancestry cluster had fewer N-insertions than the approximately 720-donor mean.

A remark on this clone: Antigen specificity is unknown.

This sequence was found in a man aged 25-45 years in good health and CMV-seropositive. The material sequenced was PBMCs.

CDR3 DNA sequence: TGTGCCAGCAGCGTAGGAAGGAATCGCGCGGCGACTAATGAAAAACTGTTTTTT. Translating it yields CASSVGRNRAATNEKLFF. The rearrangement joins TRBV9 to TRBJ1-4; D unclear. The germline V gene encodes CDR1 SGDLS and CDR2 YYNGEE. The CDR3 has 18 amino acids. V was shortened by 0 bases and J by 2 bases, with 17 bases between the two germline ends.